This TCR beta chain originates from a study of cytomegalovirus exposure and HLA in healthy donors. Vbeta (60) and Jbeta (13) primers were used in the PCR. Profiling relied on immunoSEQ multiplex PCR, and the TCRdb table lists in-frame clones only, not all of them. There are about 55,000 clones in the sample; over 80% occur only once, and more than 1.5% lies in the top ten. This clone came up a few times. In germline, CDR1 is LGHNT, CDR2 FRNRAP. The germline V and J ends were trimmed by 2 bases and 6 bases, with 8 bases remaining between them. This CDR3 spans 13 amino acids. The sequenced material came from PBMCs. The TCR was taken from a young man in good health and CMV-seronegative. V usage is TRBV12-5 and J usage is TRBJ2-1; D remains ambiguous. CDR3 bases: TGTGCTAGTGGTTTGCCCCGAGGCAATGAGCAGTTCTTC. Protein: CASGLPRGNEQFF.